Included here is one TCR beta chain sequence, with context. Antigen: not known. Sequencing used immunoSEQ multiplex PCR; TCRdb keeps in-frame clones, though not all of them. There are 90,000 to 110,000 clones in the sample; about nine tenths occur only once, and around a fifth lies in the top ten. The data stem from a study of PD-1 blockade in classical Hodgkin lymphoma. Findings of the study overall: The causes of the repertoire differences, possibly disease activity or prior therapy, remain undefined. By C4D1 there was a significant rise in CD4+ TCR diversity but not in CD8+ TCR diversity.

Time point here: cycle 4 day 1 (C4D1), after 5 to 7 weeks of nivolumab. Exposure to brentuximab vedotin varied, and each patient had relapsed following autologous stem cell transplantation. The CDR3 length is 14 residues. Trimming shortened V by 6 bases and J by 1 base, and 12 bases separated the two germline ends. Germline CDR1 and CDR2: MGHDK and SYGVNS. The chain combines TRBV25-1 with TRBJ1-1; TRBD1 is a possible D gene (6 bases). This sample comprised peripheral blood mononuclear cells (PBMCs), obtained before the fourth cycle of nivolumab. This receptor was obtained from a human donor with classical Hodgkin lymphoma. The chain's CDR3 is CASSLRGGNTEAFF. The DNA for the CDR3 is TGTGCCAGCAGCCTGAGGGGGGGGAACACTGAAGCTTTCTTT.